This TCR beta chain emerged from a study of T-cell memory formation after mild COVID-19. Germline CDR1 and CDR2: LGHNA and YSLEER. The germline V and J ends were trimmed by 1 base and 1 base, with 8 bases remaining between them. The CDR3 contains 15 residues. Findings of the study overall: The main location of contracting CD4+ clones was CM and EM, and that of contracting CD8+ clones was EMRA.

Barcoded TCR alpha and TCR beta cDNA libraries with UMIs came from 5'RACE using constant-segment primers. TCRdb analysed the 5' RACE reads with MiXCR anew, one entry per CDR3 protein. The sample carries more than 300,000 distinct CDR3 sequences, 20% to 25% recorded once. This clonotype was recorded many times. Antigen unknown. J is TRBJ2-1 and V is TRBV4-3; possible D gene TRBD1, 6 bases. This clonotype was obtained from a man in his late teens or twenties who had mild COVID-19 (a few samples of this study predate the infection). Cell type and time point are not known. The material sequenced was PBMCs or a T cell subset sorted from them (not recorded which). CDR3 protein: CASSQGTASYNEQFF. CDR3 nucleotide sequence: TGCGCCAGCAGCCAAGGGACAGCTTCCTACAATGAGCAGTTCTTC.